The 18 T cell receptor beta chains listed next were all sequenced from one sample in a study of blood T cell repertoires in COVID-19. Assay used: immunoSEQ multiplex PCR; TCRdb lists only in-frame clones, some missing. The sample carries about 35,000 clones, approximately 85% recorded once. Sequencing was performed on peripheral blood. All receptors derive from a man aged 55 to 69 with active or convalescent COVID-19.

The chain has TRBV15 and TRBJ2-3, with a possible D match to TRBD1 (5 bases). CDR1 LNHNV and CDR2 YYDKDF come from the germline V gene (reference sequence). The CDR3 consists of 17 residues. V lost 3 bases and J lost 5, with 21 bases in between. The CDR3 loop reads CATSRPSGPSRGDTQYF. CDR3 nucleotide sequence: TGTGCCACCAGCAGGCCATCGGGCCCATCAAGGGGAGATACGCAGTATTTT.

The chain links TRBV7-2 to TRBJ2-1, with 7 nucleotides matching TRBD2. The V gene's germline CDR1 is SGHTA and CDR2 FQGNSA. Trimming cost V 4 bases and J 1 base; bases outside gene matches: 4. This CDR3 region has 15 residues. CDR3 residues: CASSSSGVSYNEQFF. As DNA, the CDR3 is TGTGCCAGCAGCTCGAGCGGGGTGTCCTACAATGAGCAGTTCTTC.

This sequence joins TRBV4-3 and TRBJ1-2, with 9 bases that match TRBD1. With V trimmed by 1 base and J by 4 bases, 7 bases remained unmatched. Looked up from germline, CDR1 is LGHNA and CDR2 is YSLEER. The CDR3 loop spans 16 amino acids. CDR3: CASSQVMGQGTYGYTF. The CDR3 nucleotides read TGCGCCAGCAGCCAAGTTATGGGACAGGGAACCTATGGCTACACCTTC.

This clone was counted a few times. V usage is TRBV6-5 and J usage is TRBJ2-1; D is uncertain. Germline CDR1 and CDR2: MNHEY and SVGAGI. The CDR3 is 15 amino acids. Trimming stripped 0 bases from V and 5 bases from J, with 11 bases between. CDR3 nucleotides: TGTGCCAGCAGTTACTCGACAAGTGGGCACAATGAGCAGTTCTTC. Its protein is CASSYSTSGHNEQFF.

This clone came up once. The CDR3 coding sequence is TGCAGCGTGCACAGCGGACAGGGTATTGGTGAAGCTTTCTTT. Encoded protein: CSVHSGQGIGEAFF. The chain employs TRBV29-1 and TRBJ1-1; 8 bases align to TRBD1. The ends lost 6 bases at V and 7 bases at J; junction bases unmatched: 13. This CDR3 spans 14 amino acids. In germline, CDR1 is SQVTM, CDR2 ANQGSEA.

The V and J genes are TRBV19 and TRBJ2-5, with D perhaps TRBD1 (7 bases). CDR3 length: 15 residues. CDR1 is LNHDA and CDR2 is SQIVND in the germline V gene (reference sequence). Trimming stripped 4 bases from V and 5 bases from J, with 17 bases between. CDR3 amino acids: CASSTNGGGGETQYF. In DNA, the CDR3 is TGTGCCAGTAGTACCAATGGAGGGGGCGGCGAGACCCAGTACTTC.

V is TRBV5-1 and J is TRBJ1-4; possible D gene TRBD1, 6 bases. The CDR3 extends over 15 amino acids. Trimming left V 4 bases short and J 5 bases short, with 15 bases between. Germline-derived CDR1 and CDR2 are SGHRS and YFSETQ. This chain's CDR3 is CASSQSGGRNEKLFF. CDR3 in DNA: TGCGCCAGCAGCCAGAGCGGGGGGCGGAATGAAAAACTGTTTTTT.

J is TRBJ2-1 and V is TRBV20-1; D gene ambiguous. Trimming stripped 3 bases from V and 5 bases from J, with 8 bases between. Germline V gene sequence: CDR1 DFQATT, CDR2 SNEGSKA (reference sequence). This CDR3 has 12 amino acids. CDR3 coding DNA: TGCAGTGCTAGTGTAGTTGACAATGAGCAGTTCTTC. It codes for CSASVVDNEQFF.

The chain is built from TRBV11-3 and TRBJ1-1; D remains unclear. In germline, CDR1 is SGHNT, CDR2 YENEEA. This CDR3 spans 11 amino acids. Trimming shortened V by 5 bases and J by 5 bases, and 6 bases separated the two germline ends. For the CDR3, the DNA is TGTGCCAGCAGCCCCCTGACTGAAGCTTTCTTT. This sequence encodes CASSPLTEAFF.

The V gene is TRBV6-6, the J gene TRBJ2-7, with 7 nucleotides matching TRBD2. The CDR3 is 14 residues long. With V trimmed by 5 bases and J by 3 bases, 7 bases remained unmatched. Germline lookup yields CDR1 MNHNY and CDR2 SVGAGI (reference sequence). This CDR3 reads CASSPPGTNYEQYV. The CDR3 DNA reads as TGTGCCAGCAGTCCGCCCGGGACTAACTACGAGCAGTACGTC.

CDR3 loop: CASSYWDRSQPQHF. CDR3 coding DNA: TGTGCCAGCAGTTACTGGGACAGGTCTCAGCCCCAGCATTTT. This chain connects TRBV6-2 or TRBV6-3 to TRBJ1-5, with 8 nucleotides matching TRBD1. Trimming removed 1 base from V and 6 bases from J; junction bases left unmatched: 2. This CDR3 has 14 residues. Germline V gene sequence: CDR1 MNHEY, CDR2 SVGEGT.

The chain joins TRBV29-1 to TRBJ1-3, with 9 bases that match TRBD1. CDR1 is SQVTM and CDR2 is ANQGSEA in the germline V gene. J lost 4 bases, V lost 0 bases, and 4 bases had no gene match. CDR3 length equals 15 residues. The CDR3, as DNA: TGCAGCGTTGAAGACAGGACAGGGGTCGGAAACACCATATATTTT. Translation: CSVEDRTGVGNTIYF.

The rearrangement joins TRBV9 to TRBJ2-2; TRBD2 matches 10 bases. This CDR3 has 15 amino acids. The germline CDR1 and CDR2 sequences are SGDLS and YYNGEE. V lost 2 bases to trimming and J lost 7 bases; unmatched junction nucleotides: 5. CDR3 sequence: CASSVEAGGVGELFF. The DNA of the CDR3 is TGTGCCAGCAGCGTCGAAGCGGGAGGGGTCGGGGAGCTGTTTTTT.

CDR3 bases: TGTGCCAGCAGTGAACTTCTACGGACAGATACGCAGTATTTT. Its translation: CASSELLRTDTQYF. The chain combines TRBV2 with TRBJ2-3; D remains unclear. This CDR3 has 14 residues. Germline-derived CDR1 and CDR2 are SNHLY and FYNNEI. The ends were cut back, 2 bases at V and 3 bases at J, with 9 bases in the middle.

The chain links TRBV5-6 to TRBJ2-2, with TRBD2 identical over 12 bases. V lost 9 bases and J lost 7; bases outside the gene matches: 10. CDR1 and CDR2 (germline): SGHDT, YYEEEE. The CDR3 runs to 15 residues. The CDR3 DNA reads as TGTGCCAAAAAGACTAGCGGGAGATCGGGCGGGGAGCTGTTTTTT. Translated, it gives CAKKTSGRSGGELFF.

This clone was found once. The rearrangement uses TRBV10-3 and TRBJ1-2; D remains unclear. The CDR3 extends over 14 amino acids. The germline V and J ends were trimmed by 7 bases and 2 bases, with 14 bases remaining between them. Germline V gene data show CDR1 as ENHRY and CDR2 as SYGVKD. In nucleotides, the CDR3 is TGTGCCATCAACCACGGACTGGGGAACTATGGCTACACCTTC. The encoded protein is CAINHGLGNYGYTF.

The chain recombines TRBV6-2 or TRBV6-3 with TRBJ2-7, with 8 nucleotides matching TRBD1. The germline V gene has CDR1 MNHEY and CDR2 SVGEGT. This CDR3 comprises 14 residues. Germline trimming cut 2 bases from V and 6 bases from J; bases unmatched to any gene: 6. CDR3 coding DNA: TGTGCCAGCAGTTACCTGGGTGGACAGGGCGAGCAGTACGTC. Translated, it gives CASSYLGGQGEQYV.

The chain carries TRBV28 and TRBJ1-2; D is undetermined. Germline CDR1 reads MDHEN; CDR2 reads SYDVKM. V lost 5 bases and J 6 bases, leaving 10 bases between the germline ends. This CDR3 is 12 amino acids long. CDR3 protein: CASSQAPHGYTF. CDR3 coding DNA: TGTGCCAGCAGTCAGGCCCCCCATGGCTACACCTTC.